The source of this TCR beta chain is a study of regulatory T cells in long-lasting Graves disease. The wider study: Freshly diagnosed Graves' patients had used antithyroid drugs for under 3 months. Points from the study as a whole: With persistent disease, TRBV28, TRBJ1-2 and TRBJ2-5 were the favored segments.

This clonotype has ten or more counts. Its antigen is not known. The time point: newly diagnosed GD, antithyroid drugs for less than 3 months. From RNA extracted from PBMCs, the TCR library was made. TCR beta libraries were built with iRepertoire HTBI primers and Arm-PCR of CDR3 regions. Methods used by the authors: Across all samples, approximately 64 TRBV segments and 14 TRBJ segments were identified. A single record per CDR3 protein comes from TCRdb applying MiXCR to the multiplex PCR reads. The V and J calls and clone size are TCRdb's, not the authors'. The table records under 250,000 distinct CDR3 sequences, 20% to 25% of them present only once. The germline CDR1 and CDR2 sequences are SGHRS and YFSETQ. The CDR3 spans 14 residues. V shed 5 bases and J 5 bases; nucleotides not matched to a gene: 7.

The sequence came from a female donor with Graves disease. The rearrangement links TRBV5-1 to TRBJ2-7; 10 nucleotides agree with TRBD1. Source: peripheral blood mononuclear cells (PBMCs), taken at new diagnosis, from a patient treated with antithyroid drugs. The DNA for the CDR3 is TGCGCCAGCAGTTACGACAGGGGGCCAAACGAGCAGTACTTC. It codes for CASSYDRGPNEQYF.